Below, 25 T cell receptor beta chains from the same sample are listed, as sequenced in a study of cytomegalovirus exposure and HLA in healthy donors. The primer mix had 60 Vbeta and 13 Jbeta primers. Sequenced by immunoSEQ multiplex PCR; TCRdb stores in-frame clones only, minus some. The sample has 150,000 to 200,000 clones, around 79% seen once; the top ten hold approximately 2.3%. Sequenced input: PBMCs. These receptors were obtained from a female donor in good health and CMV-seronegative.

The chain carries TRBV6-5 and TRBJ1-1; 7 bases match TRBD1. CDR1 is MNHEY, CDR2 SVGAGI, per germline. Germline trimming cut 6 bases from V and 6 bases from J; bases unmatched to any gene: 7. CDR3 size: 13 residues. The CDR3 loop reads CASRLIQGAEAFF. The CDR3 bases are TGTGCCAGCAGGCTTATCCAGGGGGCTGAAGCTTTCTTT.

The rearrangement joins TRBV5-4 to TRBJ2-3, with 9 bases matching TRBD2. The CDR3 runs to 15 residues. The germline V gene has CDR1 SGHNT and CDR2 YYREEE (reference sequence). The V gene end was trimmed by 4 bases and the J gene end by 5 bases; junction bases not matched to a gene: 8. The CDR3 region has the DNA TGTGCCAGCAGCCCCCAAGCGGGAGGTAGAGATACGCAGTATTTT. Its translation is CASSPQAGGRDTQYF.

The CDR3 protein is CASSLGLAGGEQYF. The CDR3 coding sequence is TGTGCCAGCAGCTTAGGGCTAGCGGGAGGCGAGCAGTACTTC. The V gene is TRBV7-2, the J gene TRBJ2-7; 11 bases are shared with TRBD2. Germline CDR1 is SGHTA and CDR2 is FQGNSA. CDR3 size: 14 residues. With 1 base clipped from V and 6 bases from J, the junction kept 2 bases outside the gene matches.

The count of this clone is one. The V call is TRBV5-4, the J call TRBJ1-2; 9 bases agree with TRBD1. Germline assignment: CDR1 SGHNT and CDR2 YYREEE (reference sequence). The V and J ends lost 2 bases and 4 bases, in that order; junction bases with no gene match: 0. This CDR3 spans 13 amino acids. The CDR3 sequence is CASSLQGAYGYTF. DNA of the CDR3: TGTGCCAGCAGCTTACAGGGGGCCTATGGCTACACCTTC.

The rearrangement links TRBV4-3 to TRBJ1-2, with TRBD1 identical over 11 bases. Germline CDR1 reads LGHNA; CDR2 reads YSLEER. The V segment lost 3 bases and the J segment 8 bases; nucleotides outside the gene matches: 5. This CDR3 is 14 amino acids long. The CDR3 is CASSHEDRGRGYTF. The CDR3 coding sequence is TGCGCCAGCAGCCACGAGGACAGGGGGCGAGGCTACACCTTC.

J is TRBJ2-7 and V is TRBV7-2; 7 bases match TRBD1. J was trimmed by 5 bases and V by 0 bases; bases with no gene match: 7. The CDR3 loop spans 15 amino acids. Germline values: CDR1 SGHTA, CDR2 FQGNSA. The CDR3 spells CTSSLATGILHEQYF. The DNA for the CDR3 is TGTACCAGCAGCTTAGCGACAGGGATACTACACGAGCAGTACTTC.

V and J are TRBV5-1 and TRBJ1-1; 7 bases are shared with TRBD1. Trimming removed 2 bases from V and 0 bases from J; junction bases left unmatched: 10. The CDR3 extends over 17 amino acids. The germline CDR1 and CDR2 sequences are SGHRS and YFSETQ. CDR3 DNA sequence: TGCGCCAGCAGCTTACTCCCTCTAGACAGGGTGAACACTGAAGCTTTCTTT. Translation gives CASSLLPLDRVNTEAFF.

The chain joins TRBV5-4 to TRBJ2-2, with a weak D call TRBD1 (6 bases). Germline V gives CDR1 SGHNT, CDR2 YYREEE (reference sequence). Trimming pared 0 bases from V and 4 bases from J, leaving 13 bases between. The CDR3 has 16 residues. As DNA, the CDR3 is TGTGCCAGCAGCTTGGGGGGGCGGTGGGGCACCGGGGAGCTGTTTTTT. Its protein product is CASSLGGRWGTGELFF.

This chain joins TRBV7-3 and TRBJ1-1; D not resolved. The CDR3 extends over 15 amino acids. In germline, CDR1 is SGHTA, CDR2 FQGTGA. V dropped 5 bases and J dropped 1 base, with 14 bases sitting between them. The CDR3 DNA reads TGTGCCAGCAGCCCCACTTTTAATGCGAACACTGAAGCTTTCTTT. The encoded protein is CASSPTFNANTEAFF.

This CDR3 reads CATTEGRTLAGELFF. CDR3 DNA: TGTGCCACCACCGAGGGCCGTACTTTAGCCGGGGAGCTGTTTTTT. The V and J genes are TRBV19 and TRBJ2-2; weak D call: TRBD2 (5 bases). The CDR3 has 15 residues. The germline V gene has CDR1 LNHDA and CDR2 SQIVND (reference sequence). Trimming left V 10 bases short and J 6 bases short, with 21 bases between.

The J gene is TRBJ1-2, the V gene TRBV25-1, with D perhaps TRBD1 (6 bases). V gave up 7 bases and J gave up 7 bases, with 13 bases separating them. The germline V gene has CDR1 MGHDK and CDR2 SYGVNS. There are 12 residues in the CDR3. The CDR3: CASNRLDSGYTF. As DNA, the CDR3 is TGTGCCAGCAATCGGTTGGACAGTGGCTACACCTTC.

The V call is TRBV6-5, the J call TRBJ1-4, with a weak D call TRBD1 (6 bases). Trimming cost V 2 bases and J 8 bases, with 12 bases left between them. The CDR3 contains 14 residues. Germline V gene data show CDR1 as MNHEY and CDR2 as SVGAGI. The CDR3 region has the DNA TGTGCCAGCAGTTACGGGGCAGGGGCCGAAAAACTGTTTTTT. This encodes CASSYGAGAEKLFF.

CDR3 DNA: TGTGCCAGCATGACTGGGAGCTCCTATAATTCACCCCTCCACTTT. Protein product: CASMTGSSYNSPLHF. V is TRBV6-5 and J is TRBJ1-6; D remains unclear. This CDR3 spans 15 amino acids. Trimming left V 7 bases short and J 0 bases short, with 10 bases between. Germline V gene lookup returns CDR1 MNHEY and CDR2 SVGAGI.

V usage is TRBV6-6 and J usage is TRBJ1-1, with D unresolved. The germline CDR1 and CDR2 sequences are MNHNY and SVGAGI (reference sequence). V lost 5 bases, J lost 5 bases, and 9 bases lay in between. The length of the CDR3 is 12 residues. The CDR3 reads CASSLAGTEAFF. The CDR3 coding sequence is TGTGCCAGCAGTCTTGCGGGGACTGAAGCTTTCTTT.

The chain couples TRBV28 to TRBJ2-7; D remains ambiguous. Between the trimmed V and J ends, which lost 6 bases and 0 bases, there was a span of 15 bases. This CDR3 has 15 amino acids. CDR1 MDHEN and CDR2 SYDVKM come from the germline V gene. The CDR3 spells CASSTAAARSYEQYF. The CDR3, as DNA: TGTGCCAGCAGCACCGCCGCGGCCCGCTCCTACGAGCAGTACTTC.

The chain uses TRBV2 and TRBJ2-5; 9 positions match TRBD2. The CDR3 has 17 amino acids. V dropped 8 bases and J dropped 0; count of bases not matched to a gene: 13. Germline loops: CDR1 SNHLY, CDR2 FYNNEI. CDR3 DNA: TGTGCCAGCGGTAGTAATGATGCTAGCGGGAACCAAGAGACCCAGTACTTC. This gives the protein CASGSNDASGNQETQYF.

The chain links TRBV6-1 to TRBJ2-3; 7 bases agree with TRBD2. CDR3 length: 13 residues. From germline, CDR1 is MNHNS and CDR2 SASEGT. The J segment lost 2 bases and the V segment lost 11 bases, leaving 7 bases of the junction unmatched. CDR3 region: CASRGGHTDTQYF. The CDR3 coding sequence is TGTGCCTCTCGCGGGGGTCACACAGATACGCAGTATTTT.

This chain uses TRBV4-1 with TRBJ1-5, with TRBD1 identical over 10 bases. J lost 2 bases, V lost 1 base, and 2 bases had no gene match. The CDR3 totals 16 residues. Germline loops: CDR1 MGHRA, CDR2 YSYEKL. The DNA for the CDR3 is TGCGCCAGCAGCCAAGTAGGGACAGGGGGCAATCAGCCCCAGCATTTT. Its protein product is CASSQVGTGGNQPQHF.

This chain uses TRBV7-2 with TRBJ2-7; tentative D call: TRBD1 (5 bases). The CDR3 totals 13 residues. Germline V gives CDR1 SGHTA, CDR2 FQGNSA. V was clipped by 3 bases and J by 1 base, with 7 bases between them. The CDR3 reads CASSLGPSYEQYF. DNA of the CDR3: TGTGCCAGCAGCTTGGGGCCTTCCTACGAGCAGTACTTC.

This chain links TRBV6-4 with TRBJ2-2, with a weak D call TRBD2 (5 bases). The CDR3 loop spans 17 amino acids. The V end lost 0 bases, the J end lost 1 base, and 12 bases lay between the germline ends. Germline lookup yields CDR1 MRHNA and CDR2 SNTAGT. The CDR3 DNA sequence: TGTGCCAGCAGTGACTCCCATTTGAGCGGGAACACCGGGGAGCTGTTTTTT. It codes for CASSDSHLSGNTGELFF.

The CDR3 DNA is TGTGCCAGCAGTGAAGCGCAGGGGGCGCGGGTCTATGGCTACACCTTC. Its protein product is CASSEAQGARVYGYTF. J is TRBJ1-2 and V is TRBV6-1; 8 positions match TRBD1. CDR1 and CDR2 from the germline V gene are MNHNS and SASEGT. The CDR3 covers 16 residues. The V and J ends lost 0 bases and 4 bases, in that order; junction bases with no gene match: 7.

In DNA, the CDR3 is TGTGCCAGCAGTGTGGGACAGGGAAACACTGAAGCTTTCTTT. Its protein is CASSVGQGNTEAFF. V and J are TRBV6-1 and TRBJ1-1, with TRBD1 identical over 9 bases. The CDR3 totals 14 residues. V gave up 4 bases and J gave up 2 bases; unmatched junction bases: 2. Germline loops: CDR1 MNHNS, CDR2 SASEGT.

A remark on this clone: Other DNA sequences in this specimen translate into the identical CDR3. The chain links TRBV7-2 to TRBJ1-2; the D gene is possibly TRBD1 (6 bases). The V and J ends lost 5 bases and 2 bases respectively, with 9 bases between them. Germline V lookup: CDR1 SGHTA, CDR2 FQGNSA. This CDR3 comprises 13 residues. CDR3 amino acids: CASSPGQNYGYTF. The DNA for the CDR3 is TGTGCCAGCAGCCCCGGACAGAACTATGGCTACACCTTC.

The chain carries TRBV7-3 and TRBJ2-3; D gene ambiguous. The CDR3 has 14 amino acids. V was trimmed by 2 bases and J by 0 bases, leaving 6 bases between them. From germline, CDR1 is SGHTA and CDR2 FQGTGA. Written as DNA, the CDR3 is TGTGCCAGCAGCTTAGGCATTAGCACAGATACGCAGTATTTT. It yields the protein CASSLGISTDTQYF.

The J gene is TRBJ1-1, the V gene TRBV4-2, with D unresolved. V was cut by 1 base and J by 3 bases, with 15 bases left in between. Germline V CDR1 and CDR2: LGHNA, YNFKEQ. The CDR3 totals 16 residues. The CDR3 region is CASSQAGERPDTEAFF. DNA of the CDR3: TGTGCCAGCAGCCAAGCTGGGGAGAGACCCGACACTGAAGCTTTCTTT.